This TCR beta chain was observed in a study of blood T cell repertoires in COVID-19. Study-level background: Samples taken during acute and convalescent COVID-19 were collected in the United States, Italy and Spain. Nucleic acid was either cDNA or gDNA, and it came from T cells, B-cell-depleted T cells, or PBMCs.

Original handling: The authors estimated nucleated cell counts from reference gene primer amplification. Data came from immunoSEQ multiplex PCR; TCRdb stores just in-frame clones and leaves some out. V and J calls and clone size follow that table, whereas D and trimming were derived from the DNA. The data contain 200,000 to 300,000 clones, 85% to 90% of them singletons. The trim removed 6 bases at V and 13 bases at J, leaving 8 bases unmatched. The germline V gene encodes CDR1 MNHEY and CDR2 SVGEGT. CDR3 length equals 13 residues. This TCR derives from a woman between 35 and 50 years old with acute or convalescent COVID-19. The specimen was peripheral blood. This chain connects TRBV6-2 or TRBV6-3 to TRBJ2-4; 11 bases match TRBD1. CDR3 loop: CASSPRDRGIQYF. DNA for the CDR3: TGTGCCAGCAGCCCTAGGGACAGGGGGATCCAGTACTTC.